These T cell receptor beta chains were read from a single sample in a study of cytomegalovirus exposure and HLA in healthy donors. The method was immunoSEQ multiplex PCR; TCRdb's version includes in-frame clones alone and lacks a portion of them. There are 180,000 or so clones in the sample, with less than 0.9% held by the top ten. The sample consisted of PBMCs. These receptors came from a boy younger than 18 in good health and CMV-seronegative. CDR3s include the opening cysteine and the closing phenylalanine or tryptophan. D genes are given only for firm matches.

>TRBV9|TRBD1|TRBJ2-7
TGTGCCAGCAGCGTAGAGGGGACAGGGTCATACGAGCAGTACTTC
CASSVEGTGSYEQYF
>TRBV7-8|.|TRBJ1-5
TGTGCCAGCAGCTTAGCGGGGAGGGATGGGCAGCCCCAGCATTTT
CASSLAGRDGQPQHF
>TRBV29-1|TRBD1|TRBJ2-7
TGCAGCGTTGAGGACAGGGTCTCCTACGAGCAGTACTTC
CSVEDRVSYEQYF
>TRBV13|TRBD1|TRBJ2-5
TGTGCCAGCAGCCCACGATCGGGGACAGCCAAAGAGACCCAGTACTTC
CASSPRSGTAKETQYF
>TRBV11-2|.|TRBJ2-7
TGTGCCAGCAGCTTCGGGTTCCAAGACGGGGAGCAGTACTTC
CASSFGFQDGEQYF
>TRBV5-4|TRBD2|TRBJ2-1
TGTGCCAGCAGCTCGGGACTAGCGGGGGGACGTTCCTACAATGAGCAGTTCTTC
CASSSGLAGGRSYNEQFF
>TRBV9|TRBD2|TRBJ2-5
TGTGCCAGCAGCGTAGGCCTAGCGGGGGCGATGGACCAAGAGACCCAGTACTTC
CASSVGLAGAMDQETQYF
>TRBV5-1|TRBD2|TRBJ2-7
TGCGCCAGCAGCCCGAAGAGCGGGGGGGCCTCCTACGAGCAGTACTTC
CASSPKSGGASYEQYF
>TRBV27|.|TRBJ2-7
TGTGCCAGCAGTTTGACAGTATCCAACGAGCAGTACTTC
CASSLTVSNEQYF
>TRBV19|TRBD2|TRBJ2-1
TGTGCCAGTAGTCGGGGGGGCGACAATGAGCAGTTCTTC
CASSRGGDNEQFF
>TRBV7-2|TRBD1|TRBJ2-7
TGTGCCAGCAGCCTAAAATCCGGGACAGGGTTCTACGAGCAGTACTTC
CASSLKSGTGFYEQYF
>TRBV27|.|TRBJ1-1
TGTGCCAGCCGTAATCAGGGGCATGAAGCTTTCTTT
CASRNQGHEAFF
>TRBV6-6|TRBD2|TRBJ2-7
TGTGCCAGCAGCTACCTCAGACTAGCCGTTGGCGAGCAGTACTTC
CASSYLRLAVGEQYF
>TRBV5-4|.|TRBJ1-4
TGTGCCACCCGTCGCGCCGGGGGTTCTAATGAAAAACTGTTTTTT
CATRRAGGSNEKLFF
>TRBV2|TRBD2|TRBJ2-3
TGTGCCAGCAGTGAAGCGAACTGGCGGGGGGGCTCAAATACGCAGTATTTT
CASSEANWRGGSNTQYF
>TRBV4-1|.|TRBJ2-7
TGCGCCAGCAGCCAAGATCGACAGGTTGGGTACGAGCAGTACTTC
CASSQDRQVGYEQYF
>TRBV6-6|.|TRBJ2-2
TGTGCAAGCAGTTCGAGGGAGCGGGACACCGGGGAGCTGTTTTTT
CASSSRERDTGELFF
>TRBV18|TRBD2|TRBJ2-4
TGTGCCAGCTCTTCCCCCGGGGGGGCCAAAAACATTCAGTACTTC
CASSSPGGAKNIQYF
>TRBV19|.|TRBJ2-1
TGTGCCACCCTGGGGGGTGAGCAGTTCTTC
CATLGGEQFF
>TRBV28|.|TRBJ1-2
TGTGCCAGCAGTTATAGGGGGGGCTATGGCTACACCTTC
CASSYRGGYGYTF
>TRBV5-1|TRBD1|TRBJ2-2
TGCGCCAGCAGCAGGACAGGGGGCAACACCGGGGAGCTGTTTTTT
CASSRTGGNTGELFF
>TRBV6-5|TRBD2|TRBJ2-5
TGTGCCAGCAGTCGCGGACTAGCGGGACAAGAGACCCAGTACTTC
CASSRGLAGQETQYF
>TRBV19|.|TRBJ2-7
TGTGCCAGTAGTATAGGGACACCTAACGAGCAGTACTTC
CASSIGTPNEQYF
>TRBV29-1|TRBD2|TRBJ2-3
TGCAGCGTTGTGAGCGGGGGGGGAACAGATACGCAGTATTTT
CSVVSGGGTDTQYF
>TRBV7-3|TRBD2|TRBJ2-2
TGTGCCAGCAGCCAAACTAGCGGGGCCAACACCGGGGAGCTGTTTTTT
CASSQTSGANTGELFF
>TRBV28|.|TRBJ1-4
TGTGCCAGCAGGCTAAACCCGGGTCGTCTTGAAAAACTGTTTTTT
CASRLNPGRLEKLFF
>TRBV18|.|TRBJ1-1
TGTGCCAGCTCCCCAACGACAGCAAAGAACACTGAAGCTTTCTTT
CASSPTTAKNTEAFF
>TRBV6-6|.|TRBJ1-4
TGTGCCAGCAGCCCATTAGTGGGCCCGCTGAATGAAAAACTGTTTTTT
CASSPLVGPLNEKLFF
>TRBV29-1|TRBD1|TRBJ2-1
TGCAGCGTAAAGACAGGGTATAGGGTTAGTGAGCAGTTCTTC
CSVKTGYRVSEQFF
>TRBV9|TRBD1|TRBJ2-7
TGTGCCAGCAGCGTGGGGACAGGGGGTGAGCAGTACTTC
CASSVGTGGEQYF
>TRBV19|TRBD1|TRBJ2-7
TGTGCCAGTAGGGGGACAGCATCCTACGAGCAGTACTTC
CASRGTASYEQYF
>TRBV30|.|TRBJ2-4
TGTGCCTGGAACAGGGTGGGAAACATTCAGTACTTC
CAWNRVGNIQYF
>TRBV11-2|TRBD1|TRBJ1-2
TGTGCCAGCAGCCAAACAGGGGGCGGAAGCTATGGCTACACCTTC
CASSQTGGGSYGYTF
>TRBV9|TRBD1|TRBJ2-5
TGTGCCAGCAGCGTGGGGACAGTTGTACAAGAGACCCAGTACTTC
CASSVGTVVQETQYF
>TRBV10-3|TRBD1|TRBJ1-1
TGTGCCATCGTGGGACAGGGGGGCACTGAAGCTTTCTTT
CAIVGQGGTEAFF
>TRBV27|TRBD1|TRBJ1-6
TGTGCCAGCAGTTCCGGGACAGGGTTTAATTCACCCCTCCACTTT
CASSSGTGFNSPLHF
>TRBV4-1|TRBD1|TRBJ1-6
TGCGCCAGCAGCCACGAAGGATCCAGGGGGACCCGTAATTCACCCCTCCACTTT
CASSHEGSRGTRNSPLHF
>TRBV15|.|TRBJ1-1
TGTGCCACCAGCAGAGACAGGAACACTGAAGCTTTCTTT
CATSRDRNTEAFF
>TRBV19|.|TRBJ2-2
TGTGCCAGTAGTATTCTGGCCCGAAACACCGGGGAGCTGTTTTTT
CASSILARNTGELFF
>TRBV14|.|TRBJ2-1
TGTGCCAGCAGCCATCACCGGGACTACAATGAGCAGTTCTTC
CASSHHRDYNEQFF
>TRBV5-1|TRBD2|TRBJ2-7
TGCGCCAGCAGAGTTAGCGGGGATCCCTACGAGCAGTACTTC
CASRVSGDPYEQYF
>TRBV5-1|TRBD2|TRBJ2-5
TGCGCCAGCAGCTTGATGGGGACTAGCATGGAGACCCAGTACTTC
CASSLMGTSMETQYF
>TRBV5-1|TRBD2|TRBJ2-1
TGCGCCAGCAGCTTGGGGTTTTTGCGCGGGGGGGCCTTCAATGAGCAGTTCTTC
CASSLGFLRGGAFNEQFF
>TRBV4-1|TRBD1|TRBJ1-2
TGCGCCAGCAGCTCGCTGACAGGGGGCGGGGGCTACACCTTC
CASSSLTGGGGYTF
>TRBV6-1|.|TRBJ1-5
TGTGCCAGCACCAGATTGGGACTGTACAATCAGCCCCAGCATTTT
CASTRLGLYNQPQHF
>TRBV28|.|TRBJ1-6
TGTGCCACCCTAGGGAGCTCCTATAATTCACCCCTCCACTTT
CATLGSSYNSPLHF
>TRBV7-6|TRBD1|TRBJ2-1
TGTGCCAGCAGCTCGGGACAGGGCGGTGAGCAGTTCTTC
CASSSGQGGEQFF
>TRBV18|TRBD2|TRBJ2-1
TGTGCCAGCTCACCACCGGGGGGACTAGCGGGGGCTGGGTACAATGAGCAGTTCTTC
CASSPPGGLAGAGYNEQFF
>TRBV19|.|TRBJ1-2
TGTGCCAGTAGTATCTCGGGCAGGGAAGGCTATGGCTACACCTTC
CASSISGREGYGYTF